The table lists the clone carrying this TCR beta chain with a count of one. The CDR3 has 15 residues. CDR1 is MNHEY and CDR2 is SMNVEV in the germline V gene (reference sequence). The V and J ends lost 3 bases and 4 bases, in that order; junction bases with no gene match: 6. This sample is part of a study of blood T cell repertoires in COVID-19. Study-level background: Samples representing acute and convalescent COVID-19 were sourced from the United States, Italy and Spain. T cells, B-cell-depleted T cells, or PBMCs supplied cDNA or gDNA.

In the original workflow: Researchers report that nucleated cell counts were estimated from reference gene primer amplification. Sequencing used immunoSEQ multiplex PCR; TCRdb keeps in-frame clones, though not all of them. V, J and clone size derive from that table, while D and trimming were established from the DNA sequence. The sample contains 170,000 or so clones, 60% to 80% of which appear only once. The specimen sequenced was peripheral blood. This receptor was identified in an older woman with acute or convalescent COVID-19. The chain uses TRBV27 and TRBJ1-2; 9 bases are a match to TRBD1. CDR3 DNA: TGTGCCAGCAGTTTCTCTATGGACAGGGGCTATGGCTACACCTTC. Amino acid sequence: CASSFSMDRGYGYTF.